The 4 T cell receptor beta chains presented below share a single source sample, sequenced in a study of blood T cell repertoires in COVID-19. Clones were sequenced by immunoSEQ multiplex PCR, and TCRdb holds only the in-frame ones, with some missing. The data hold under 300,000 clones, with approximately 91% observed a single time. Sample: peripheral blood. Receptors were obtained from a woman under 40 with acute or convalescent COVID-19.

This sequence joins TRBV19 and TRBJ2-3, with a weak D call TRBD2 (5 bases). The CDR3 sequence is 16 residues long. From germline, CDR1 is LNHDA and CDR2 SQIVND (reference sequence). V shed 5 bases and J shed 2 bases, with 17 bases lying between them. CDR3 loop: CASSSFRAGHTDTQYF. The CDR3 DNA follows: TGTGCCAGTAGTTCCTTTAGGGCGGGCCACACAGATACGCAGTATTTT.

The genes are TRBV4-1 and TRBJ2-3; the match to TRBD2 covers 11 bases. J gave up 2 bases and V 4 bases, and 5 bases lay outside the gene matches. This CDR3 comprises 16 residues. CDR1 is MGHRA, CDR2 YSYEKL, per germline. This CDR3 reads CASSPRLAGITDTQYF. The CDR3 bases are TGCGCCAGCAGCCCACGACTAGCGGGGATCACAGATACGCAGTATTTT.

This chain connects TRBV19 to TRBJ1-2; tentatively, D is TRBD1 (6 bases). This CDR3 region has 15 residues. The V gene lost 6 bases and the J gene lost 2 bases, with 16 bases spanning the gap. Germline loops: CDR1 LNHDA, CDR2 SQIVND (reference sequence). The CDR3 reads CASSIAAGENYGYTF. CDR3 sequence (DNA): TGTGCCAGTAGCATCGCGGCAGGGGAGAACTATGGCTACACCTTC. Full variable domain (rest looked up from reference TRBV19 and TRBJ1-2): DGGITQSPKYLFRKEGQNVTLSCEQNLNHDAMYWYRQDPGQGLRLIYYSQIVNDFQKGDIAEGYSVSREKKESFPLTVTSAQKNPTAFYLCASSIAAGENYGYTFGSGTRLTVV.

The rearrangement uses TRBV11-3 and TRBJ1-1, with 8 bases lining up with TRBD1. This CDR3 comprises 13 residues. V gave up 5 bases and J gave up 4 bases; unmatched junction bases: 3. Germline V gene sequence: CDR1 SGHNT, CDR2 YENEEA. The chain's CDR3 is CASSDGQGTEAFF. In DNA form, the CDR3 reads TGTGCCAGCAGCGACGGACAGGGCACTGAAGCTTTCTTT.